This TCR beta chain was sequenced in a study of blood T cell repertoires in COVID-19. Per germline, CDR1 SGHRS and CDR2 YFSETQ. The CDR3 totals 14 residues. J lost 7 bases, V lost 4 bases, and 8 bases had no gene match. Per the study methods: Reference gene primer amplification yielded estimated nucleated cell counts. Libraries were prepared by immunoSEQ multiplex PCR; TCRdb keeps only in-frame clonotypes and omits some of them. V and J calls and clone size are copied from that table; D and trimming were computed from the DNA. The sample lists some 150,000 clones; approximately 80% were seen once. The clonotype comes from a woman aged 45-65 years with acute or convalescent COVID-19. The chain combines TRBV5-1 with TRBJ1-2, with TRBD1 matching 9 bases. The sequenced material came from peripheral blood. CDR3 in DNA: TGCGCCAGCAGCCCGGGACAGGGATTCAGTGGCTACACCTTC. This translates into CASSPGQGFSGYTF.